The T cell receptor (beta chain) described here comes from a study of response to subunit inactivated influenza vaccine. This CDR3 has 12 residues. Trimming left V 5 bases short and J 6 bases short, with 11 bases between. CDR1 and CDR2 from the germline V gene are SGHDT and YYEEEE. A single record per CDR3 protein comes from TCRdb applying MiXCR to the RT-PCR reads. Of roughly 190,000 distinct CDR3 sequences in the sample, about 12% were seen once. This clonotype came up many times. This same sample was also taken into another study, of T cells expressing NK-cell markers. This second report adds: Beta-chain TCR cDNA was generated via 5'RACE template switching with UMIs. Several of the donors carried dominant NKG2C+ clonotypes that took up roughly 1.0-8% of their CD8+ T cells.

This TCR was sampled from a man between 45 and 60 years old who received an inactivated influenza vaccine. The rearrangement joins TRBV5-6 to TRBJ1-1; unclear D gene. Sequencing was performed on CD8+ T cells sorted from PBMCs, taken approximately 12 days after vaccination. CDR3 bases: TGTGCCAGCAGGACCCGGGCCTCTGAAGCTTTCTTT. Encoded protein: CASRTRASEAFF.